The rows below give T cell receptor beta chains drawn from one sample of a study of vaccination and CD4 T cells after COVID-19. These receptors have no identified antigens. TCRdb called the PCR reads again in MiXCR, with one record for every CDR3 protein. The sample lists about 12,000 distinct CDR3 sequences, roughly 58% occurring once. Input material: CD4+ T cells from blood, cultured in vitro. The source of these receptors is a human donor who had recovered from COVID-19. The CDR3 runs from the conserved cysteine through the conserved F or W. D genes are given only for firm matches. Where a row states a size, it is once, few, many or the class of an expanded clone; other rows omit it.

j_call v_call d_call clone_size cdr3_aa cdr3_nt
TRBJ2-7 TRBV2 TRBD1 . CASREDRRSYEQYF TGTGCCAGCAGGGAGGACAGGAGGTCCTACGAGCAGTACTTC
TRBJ2-5 TRBV20-1 . . CSASPAGAGIGETQYF TGCAGTGCTAGTCCGGCTGGCGCAGGGATCGGGGAGACCCAGTACTTC
TRBJ2-7 TRBV20-1 . . CSGSVGGPSSYEQYF TGCAGTGGTTCTGTCGGCGGGCCGAGCTCCTACGAGCAGTACTTC
TRBJ2-5 TRBV5-1 . . CASSPDPHQETQYF TGCGCCAGCAGCCCGGACCCACACCAAGAGACCCAGTACTTC
TRBJ1-1 TRBV6-5 . few CASSYSSGVNTEAFF TGTGCCAGCAGTTACTCGAGTGGGGTCAACACTGAAGCTTTCTTT
TRBJ2-7 TRBV20-1 . . CSAQSQGGTYEQYF TGCAGTGCTCAATCGCAGGGGGGGACCTACGAGCAGTACTTC
TRBJ1-2 TRBV28 TRBD1 . CASSTGQGNYGYTF TGTGCCAGCAGTACTGGACAGGGCAACTATGGCTACACCTTC
TRBJ2-1 TRBV20-1 TRBD2 few CSARASGRRDEQFF TGCAGTGCTAGAGCTAGCGGGAGGAGGGATGAGCAGTTCTTC
TRBJ1-2 TRBV19 . few CASTSTVYGYTF TGTGCCAGTACTTCGACAGTCTATGGCTACACCTTC
TRBJ1-6 TRBV20-1 TRBD1 . CSATKTGTEDSPLHF TGCAGTGCTACCAAAACCGGGACAGAAGATTCACCCCTCCACTTT
TRBJ2-1 TRBV2 . . CASNHLRSYNEQFF TGTGCCAGCAACCACTTACGGAGCTACAATGAGCAGTTCTTC
TRBJ1-6 TRBV7-9 . . CASSLSSASQSFNSPLHF TGTGCCAGCAGCTTATCCTCCGCGTCACAGAGCTTTAATTCACCCCTCCACTTT
TRBJ2-5 TRBV5-4 TRBD2 . CASSLGPSGGQETQYF TGTGCCAGCAGCTTGGGGCCTAGCGGGGGACAAGAGACCCAGTACTTC
TRBJ1-4 TRBV20-1 . . CSARVSPHEKLFF TGCAGTGCTAGGGTATCCCCCCACGAAAAACTGTTTTTT
TRBJ2-3 TRBV9 . once CASSVMTDTQYF TGTGCCAGCAGCGTAATGACAGATACGCAGTATTTT
TRBJ2-7 TRBV20-1 . . CSAPVDYEQYF TGCAGTGCCCCGGTGGACTACGAGCAGTACTTC
TRBJ1-5 TRBV12-3/TRBV12-4 TRBD1 . CASSGPGQGYQPQHF TGTGCCAGCAGTGGACCGGGACAGGGGTACCAGCCCCAGCATTTT
TRBJ2-7 TRBV25-1 TRBD2 few CASIEREGGEQYF TGTGCCAGCATCGAGCGGGAGGGCGGCGAGCAGTACTTC
TRBJ2-3 TRBV10-1 TRBD2 . CASRGGLAETDTQYF TGCGCCAGCCGAGGAGGACTAGCGGAGACAGATACGCAGTATTTT
TRBJ1-2 TRBV19 . . CASSTKTNYGYTF TGTGCCAGTAGTACCAAGACAAACTATGGCTACACCTTC
TRBJ2-2 TRBV12-3/TRBV12-4 . . CASSFSRVAGELFF TGTGCCAGCAGTTTCAGCAGGGTGGCCGGGGAGCTGTTTTTT
TRBJ1-5 TRBV20-1 . . CSADSDGNQPQHF TGCAGTGCCGACTCGGACGGCAATCAGCCCCAGCATTTT
TRBJ1-6 TRBV7-9 . . CASRGSSSYNSPLHF TGTGCCAGCAGAGGCAGCAGCTCCTATAATTCACCCCTCCACTTT
TRBJ2-1 TRBV6-1 TRBD2 few CASNSGSTQAEQFF TGTGCCAGCAATAGCGGGAGCACTCAGGCTGAGCAGTTCTTC
TRBJ2-2 TRBV6-5 . . CASCYGGGTGELFF TGTGCCAGCTGTTACGGAGGGGGCACCGGGGAGCTGTTTTTT
TRBJ1-2 TRBV7-2 TRBD1 . CASSTRTGVIPFNYGYTF TGTGCCAGCAGCACCCGGACAGGGGTCATACCTTTTAACTATGGCTACACCTTC
TRBJ2-6 TRBV6-1 . . CASGSSGANVLTF TGTGCCAGCGGCTCCTCTGGGGCCAACGTCCTGACTTTC
TRBJ1-5 TRBV7-9 . . CASSLSPSNQPQHF TGTGCCAGCAGCTTGAGTCCTAGCAATCAGCCCCAGCATTTT
TRBJ1-4 TRBV5-1 TRBD1 medium-sized CASGQGGPREKLFF TGCGCCAGCGGACAGGGGGGGCCTAGGGAAAAACTGTTTTTT
TRBJ2-3 TRBV11-2 TRBD2 . CASSLGGSGKWHTQYF TGTGCCAGCAGCTTAGGCGGTAGCGGGAAATGGCATACGCAGTATTTT